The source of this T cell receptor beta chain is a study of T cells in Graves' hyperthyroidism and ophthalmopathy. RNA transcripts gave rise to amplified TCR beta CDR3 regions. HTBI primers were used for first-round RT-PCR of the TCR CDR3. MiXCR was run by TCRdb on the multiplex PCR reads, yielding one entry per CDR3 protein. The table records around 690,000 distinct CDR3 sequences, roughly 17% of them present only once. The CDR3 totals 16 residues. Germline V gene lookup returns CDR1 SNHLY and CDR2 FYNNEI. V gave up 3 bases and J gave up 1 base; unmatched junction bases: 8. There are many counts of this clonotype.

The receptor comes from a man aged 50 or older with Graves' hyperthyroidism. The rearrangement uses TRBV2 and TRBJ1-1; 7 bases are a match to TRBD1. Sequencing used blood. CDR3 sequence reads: CASSEFGRQGNTEAFF. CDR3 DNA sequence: TGTGCCAGCAGTGAGTTCGGTCGACAGGGGAACACTGAAGCTTTCTTT.